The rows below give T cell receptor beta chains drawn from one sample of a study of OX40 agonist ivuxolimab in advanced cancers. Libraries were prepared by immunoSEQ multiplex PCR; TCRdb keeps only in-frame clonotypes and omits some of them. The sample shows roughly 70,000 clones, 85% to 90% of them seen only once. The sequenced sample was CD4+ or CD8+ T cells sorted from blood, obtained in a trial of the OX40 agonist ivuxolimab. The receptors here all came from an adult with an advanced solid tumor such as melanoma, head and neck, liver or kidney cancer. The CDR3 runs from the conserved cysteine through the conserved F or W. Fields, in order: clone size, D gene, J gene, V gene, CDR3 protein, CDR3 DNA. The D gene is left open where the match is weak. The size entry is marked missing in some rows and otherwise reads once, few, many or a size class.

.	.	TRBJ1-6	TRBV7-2	CASSLEWSGINSPLHF	TGTGCCAGCAGCTTAGAGTGGTCGGGGATTAATTCACCCCTCCACTTT
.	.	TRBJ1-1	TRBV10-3	CAISETMSNTEAFF	TGTGCCATCAGTGAGACTATGTCGAACACTGAAGCTTTCTTT
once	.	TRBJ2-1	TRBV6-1	CASSEFYEQFF	TGTGCCAGCAGTGAATTTTATGAGCAGTTCTTC
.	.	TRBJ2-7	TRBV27	CASRSRGSRGSYEQYF	TGTGCCAGCAGGTCGAGGGGGTCTCGGGGCTCCTACGAGCAGTACTTC
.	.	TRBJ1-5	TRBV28	CASRKSTGYQPQHF	TGTGCCAGCAGAAAGTCTACAGGGTATCAGCCCCAGCATTTT
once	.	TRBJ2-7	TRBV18	CASSRGGDLYEQYF	TGTGCCAGCTCACGCGGGGGCGATCTCTACGAGCAGTACTTC
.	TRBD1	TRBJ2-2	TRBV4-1	CASSQDRVTGELFF	TGCGCCAGCAGCCAGGACAGGGTCACCGGGGAGCTGTTTTTT
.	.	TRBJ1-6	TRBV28	CASSLYRDNSPLHF	TGTGCCAGCAGTTTATACAGGGATAATTCACCCCTCCACTTT
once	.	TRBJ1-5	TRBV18	CASSPTRREGQPQHF	TGTGCCAGCTCACCAACCAGGCGGGAGGGTCAGCCCCAGCATTTT
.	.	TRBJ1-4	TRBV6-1	CASSEFLRGGAIF	TGTGCCAGCAGTGAATTCCTACGCGGGGGGGCGATTTTT
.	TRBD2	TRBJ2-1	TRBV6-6	CASRFTPREGVNEQFF	TGTGCCAGCAGGTTTACCCCTCGGGAGGGGGTCAATGAGCAGTTCTTC
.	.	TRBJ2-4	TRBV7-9	CASSDPRGIQYF	TGTGCCAGCAGTGACCCCAGGGGAATTCAGTACTTC
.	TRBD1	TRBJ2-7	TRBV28	CASSSPGQGIGEQYF	TGTGCCAGCAGTAGCCCGGGACAGGGGATAGGTGAGCAGTACTTC
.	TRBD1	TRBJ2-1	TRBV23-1	CASSHWDSLASYNEQFF	TGCGCCAGCAGTCATTGGGACAGCCTAGCCTCCTACAATGAGCAGTTCTTC
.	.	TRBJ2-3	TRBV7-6	CASSLVDGSTDTQYF	TGTGCCAGCAGCTTAGTGGATGGTAGTACAGATACGCAGTATTTT
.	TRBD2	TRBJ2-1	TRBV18	CASSPPGLAGLEQFF	TGTGCCAGCTCACCACCGGGACTAGCGGGGCTTGAGCAGTTCTTC
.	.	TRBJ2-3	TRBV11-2	CASSLKDTQYF	TGTGCCAGCAGCTTAAAAGATACGCAGTATTTT
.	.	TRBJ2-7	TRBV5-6	CASSLGIGNEQYF	TGTGCCAGCAGCTTGGGTATCGGGAACGAGCAGTACTTC
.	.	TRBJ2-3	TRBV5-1	CASSFLTITDTQYF	TGCGCCAGCAGCTTCTTGACCATCACAGATACGCAGTATTTT
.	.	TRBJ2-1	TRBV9	CASTERGLSYNEQFF	TGTGCCAGCACAGAACGGGGCCTCTCCTACAATGAGCAGTTCTTC
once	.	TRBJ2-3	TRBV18	CASSPGRDTDTQYF	TGTGCCAGCTCACCGGGGCGGGATACAGATACGCAGTATTTT
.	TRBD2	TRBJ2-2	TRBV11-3	CASSLEAGGPRELFF	TGTGCCAGCAGCTTGGAAGCGGGAGGGCCCCGGGAGCTGTTTTTT
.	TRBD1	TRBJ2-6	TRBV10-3	CAISESLGQGARGANVLTF	TGTGCCATCAGTGAGTCCTTGGGACAGGGGGCGCGGGGGGCCAACGTCCTGACTTTC
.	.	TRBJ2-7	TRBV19	CASSILGRGSSYEQYF	TGTGCCAGTAGTATACTCGGCAGGGGAAGCTCCTACGAGCAGTACTTC
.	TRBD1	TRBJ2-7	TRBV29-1	CSVLMTGGQGVQYF	TGCAGCGTTCTTATGACAGGGGGCCAAGGGGTGCAGTACTTC
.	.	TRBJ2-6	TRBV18	CASSPPGLHSGANVLTF	TGTGCCAGCTCACCACCTGGACTCCACTCTGGGGCCAACGTCCTGACTTTC
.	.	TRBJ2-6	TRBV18	CASSPRDSGANVLTF	TGTGCCAGCTCACCGAGGGATTCTGGGGCCAACGTCCTGACTTTC
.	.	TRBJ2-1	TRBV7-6	CASSSLMEQFF	TGTGCCAGCAGCTCTCTAATGGAGCAGTTCTTC
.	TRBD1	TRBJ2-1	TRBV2	CASSEKQGARNEQFF	TGTGCCAGCAGTGAAAAGCAGGGGGCTAGAAATGAGCAGTTCTTC
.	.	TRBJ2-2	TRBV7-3	CASSAPDGEGTGELFF	TGTGCCAGCAGCGCCCCCGATGGTGAGGGAACCGGGGAGCTGTTTTTT
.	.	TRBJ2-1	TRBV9	CASSRKTGSSYNEQFF	TGTGCCAGCAGCCGAAAGACCGGGAGCTCCTACAATGAGCAGTTCTTC
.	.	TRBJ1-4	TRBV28	CASTLQGGNEKLFF	TGTGCCAGCACCTTACAAGGGGGGAATGAAAAACTGTTTTTT
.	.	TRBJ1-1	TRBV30	CAWSKGQNTEAFF	TGTGCCTGGAGTAAGGGACAGAACACTGAAGCTTTCTTT
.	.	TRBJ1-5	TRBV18	CASSPEYNQPQHF	TGTGCCAGCTCACCAGAGTACAATCAGCCCCAGCATTTT
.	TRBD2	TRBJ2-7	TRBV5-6	CASSLDVAGGGQYF	TGTGCCAGCAGCTTGGACGTAGCGGGGGGCGGGCAGTACTTC
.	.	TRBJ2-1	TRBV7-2	CASSLAGGVNEQFF	TGTGCCAGCAGCTTAGCGGGAGGCGTTAATGAGCAGTTCTTC
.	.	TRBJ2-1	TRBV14	CASSYRWVSYNEQFF	TGTGCCAGCAGCTACAGGTGGGTCTCCTACAATGAGCAGTTCTTC
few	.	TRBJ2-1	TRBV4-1	CASSQGLFSYNEQFF	TGCGCCAGCAGCCAAGGACTCTTCTCCTACAATGAGCAGTTCTTC
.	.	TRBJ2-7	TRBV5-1	CASSFGGGYEQYF	TGCGCCAGCAGCTTTGGTGGAGGCTACGAGCAGTACTTC
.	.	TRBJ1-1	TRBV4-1	CASSQDLWRGILEAFF	TGCGCCAGCAGCCAAGATCTTTGGAGGGGAATATTAGAAGCTTTCTTT
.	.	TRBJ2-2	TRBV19	CASSILGDLTGELFF	TGTGCCAGTAGTATTCTGGGAGATCTCACCGGGGAGCTGTTTTTT
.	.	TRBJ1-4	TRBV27	CASSIQVGPGEKLFF	TGTGCCAGCAGTATCCAGGTGGGCCCGGGTGAAAAACTGTTTTTT
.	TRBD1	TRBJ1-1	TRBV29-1	CSILTGVGTEAFF	TGCAGCATACTAACAGGGGTTGGTACTGAAGCTTTCTTT
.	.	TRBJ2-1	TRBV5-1	CASSSLGSQFF	TGCGCCAGCAGCTCTCTGGGGAGTCAGTTCTTC
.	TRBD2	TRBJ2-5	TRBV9	CASSAGTSGRETQYF	TGTGCCAGCAGCGCCGGGACTAGCGGGAGAGAGACCCAGTACTTC
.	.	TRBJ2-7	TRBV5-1	CASSLSRAHEQYF	TGCGCCAGCAGCTTGTCCAGGGCCCACGAGCAGTACTTC